Listed here is a single T cell receptor (beta chain). The data derive from a study of cytomegalovirus exposure and HLA in healthy donors. The CDR3 totals 15 residues. Trimming cost V 5 bases and J 2 bases; bases outside gene matches: 8. Germline V gene sequence: CDR1 KGHSH, CDR2 LQKENI. PCR employed 60 Vbeta and 13 Jbeta primers. Generated by immunoSEQ multiplex PCR, the TCRdb table keeps only in-frame clones and is missing some. The profile shows approximately 160,000 clones, roughly 65% of them singletons. The TCR was taken from a woman younger than 35 in good health and CMV-seropositive. The sample consisted of PBMCs. The chain links TRBV18 to TRBJ2-7; 8 bases are shared with TRBD1. The CDR3 nucleotides read TGTGCCAGCTCAAGGACAGGGTGGCCCGCCTACGAGCAGTACTTC. It translates to CASSRTGWPAYEQYF.